This T cell receptor beta chain was observed in a study of T cells in narcolepsy (dated by TCRdb to the late 2010s). Regarding the complete study: Healthy control donors were enrolled in the study alongside patients who had narcolepsy type 1 or type 2 (NT1, NT2). To look for autoreactive T cells in narcolepsy patients that target self-antigens of hypocretin neurons (hypocretin, TRIB2), the study used TCR Vbeta sequencing to follow clonotypes in blood and CSF. The study at large found these results: According to the report, autoreactive clonotypes were detected serially in the blood of the same patients and of different patients, but not in healthy controls. Numbers of sequenced blood memory CD4+ clonotypes were comparable, with averages of some 38,000 in patients and 30,000 to 35,000 in controls. No sequences matching autoreactive T cell clones were present in some of the blood memory CD4+ repertoires from patients and controls. HCRT-specific and TRIB2-specific autoreactive clonotypes were highlighted in plots that compared CD4+ T cell clonotypes in CSF versus blood from the same patient.

To note about this clone: Its antigen has not been determined. The record has no base qualities; no much larger clone is one base away.

CDR3 length: 13 amino acids, cysteine to phenylalanine. Just the 39-base CDR3 DNA is kept, in frame starting at base 1. Between the V and J ends, shortened by 5 bases and 5 bases respectively, the junction contains 11 bases. The CDR1 and CDR2 encoded by the germline V gene are SGHVS and FQNEAQ. Memory CD4+ T cells were sorted ex vivo from peripheral blood of narcolepsy patients and healthy controls for TCR Vbeta sequencing. Libraries came from the immunoSEQ multiplex PCR assay. The clones in this table, taken by TCRdb from immuneACCESS, are in-frame only. Not every clone is retained; where verified, under half of the shortfall comes from an unresolved V gene, and the cause of the rest is unknown. Across this sample there are about 35,000 clones, with 65% to 85% seen only once. More than 1% of the sample rests with the top ten.

The clonotype comes from a human donor in good health. Source material: memory (CD45RA-) CD4+ T cells from blood. Interpreted using the paper, the cell subset or site label stands for: memory T cells sorted ex vivo from peripheral blood. Recombination joined TRBV7-8 with TRBJ2-3, with no D gene named confidently. The CDR3 is CASSPPRVDTQYF. The sequenced DNA is TGTGCCAGCAGCCCGCCCCGGGTAGATACGCAGTATTTT.